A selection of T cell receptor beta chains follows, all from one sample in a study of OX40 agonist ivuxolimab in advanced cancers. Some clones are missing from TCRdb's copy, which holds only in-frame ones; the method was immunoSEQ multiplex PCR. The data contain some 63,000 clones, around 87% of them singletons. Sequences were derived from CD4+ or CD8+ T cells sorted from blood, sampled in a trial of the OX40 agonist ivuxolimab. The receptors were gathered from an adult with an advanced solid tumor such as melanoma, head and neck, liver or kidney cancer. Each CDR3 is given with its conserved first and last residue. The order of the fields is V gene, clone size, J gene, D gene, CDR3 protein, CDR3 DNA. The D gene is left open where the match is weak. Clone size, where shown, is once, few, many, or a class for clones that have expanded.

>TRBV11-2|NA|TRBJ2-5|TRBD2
CASSSSLAGGQETQYF
TGTGCCAGCAGCTCCTCACTAGCGGGGGGGCAAGAGACCCAGTACTTC
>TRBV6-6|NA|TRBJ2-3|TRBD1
CASNQPGQGRGDTQYF
TGTGCCAGCAACCAACCGGGACAGGGTCGTGGGGATACGCAGTATTTT
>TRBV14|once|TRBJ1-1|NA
CASSQVVETGRSNTEAFF
TGTGCCAGCAGCCAAGTCGTGGAAACAGGTCGGTCGAACACTGAAGCTTTCTTT
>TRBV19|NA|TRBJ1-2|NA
CATIGPALGGYTF
TGTGCCACCATAGGGCCAGCCCTCGGAGGCTACACCTTC
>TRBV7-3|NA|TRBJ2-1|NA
CASSLTRDSYNEQFF
TGTGCCAGCAGCTTAACTCGGGATTCCTACAATGAGCAGTTCTTC
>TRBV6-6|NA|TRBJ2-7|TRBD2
CASRSSLAGEIEQYF
TGTGCCAGCAGATCATCCCTAGCGGGAGAAATCGAGCAGTACTTC
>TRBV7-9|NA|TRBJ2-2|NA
CASSPDYRELFF
TGTGCCAGCAGCCCCGATTACCGGGAGCTGTTTTTT
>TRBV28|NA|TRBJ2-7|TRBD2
CASSLRGEVGEQYF
TGTGCCAGCAGTTTACGGGGGGAAGTGGGGGAGCAGTACTTC
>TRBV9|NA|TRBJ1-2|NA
CASSVDAGSSYGYTF
TGTGCCAGCAGCGTAGACGCCGGGAGTAGCTATGGCTACACCTTC
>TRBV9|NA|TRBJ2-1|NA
CASSVVGTGYNEQFF
TGTGCCAGCAGCGTAGTGGGGACGGGCTACAATGAGCAGTTCTTC
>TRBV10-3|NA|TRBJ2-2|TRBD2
CAIRGLAGDTGELFF
TGTGCCATCAGGGGACTAGCGGGAGACACCGGGGAGCTGTTTTTT
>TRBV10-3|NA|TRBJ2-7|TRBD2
CAIKRGETRSYEQYF
TGTGCCATCAAGCGGGGGGAGACCCGCTCCTACGAGCAGTACTTC
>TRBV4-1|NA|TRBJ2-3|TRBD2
CASSQEGGSPDTQYF
TGCGCCAGCAGCCAAGAAGGCGGGAGTCCAGATACGCAGTATTTT
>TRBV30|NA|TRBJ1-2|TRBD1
CAWNRDRVLSGYTF
TGTGCCTGGAATAGGGACAGGGTATTATCTGGCTACACCTTC
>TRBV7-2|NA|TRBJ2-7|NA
CASSSSRDIVYF
TGTGCCAGCAGCAGCTCCCGGGACATCGTGTACTTC
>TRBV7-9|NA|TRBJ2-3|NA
CASSSKGTDTQYF
TGTGCCAGCAGCTCGAAGGGGACAGATACGCAGTATTTT
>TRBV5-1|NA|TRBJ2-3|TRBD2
CASSPGTSGITDTQYF
TGCGCCAGCAGCCCTGGGACTAGCGGGATCACAGATACGCAGTATTTT
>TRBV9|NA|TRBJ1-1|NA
CASSVAGTNTEAFF
TGTGCCAGCAGCGTAGCTGGGACTAACACTGAAGCTTTCTTT
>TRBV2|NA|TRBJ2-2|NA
CASSERLWNTGELFF
TGTGCCAGCAGTGAACGGCTGTGGAACACCGGGGAGCTGTTTTTT
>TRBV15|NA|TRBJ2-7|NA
CATSREVRTPYEQYF
TGTGCCACCAGCAGAGAGGTGAGGACACCCTACGAGCAGTACTTC
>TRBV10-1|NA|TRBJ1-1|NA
CASSEGAMNTEAFF
TGCGCCAGCAGTGAGGGGGCCATGAACACTGAAGCTTTCTTT
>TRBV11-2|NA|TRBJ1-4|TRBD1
CASSSGQGNEKLFF
TGTGCCAGCAGCAGTGGACAGGGGAATGAAAAACTGTTTTTT
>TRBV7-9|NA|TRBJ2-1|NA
CASSPIRQSRQFF
TGTGCCAGCAGCCCGATTAGGCAGAGTCGGCAGTTCTTC
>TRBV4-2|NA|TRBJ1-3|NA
CASSLDSTRSGNTIYF
TGTGCCAGCAGCCTTGACTCTACCCGCTCTGGAAACACCATATATTTT
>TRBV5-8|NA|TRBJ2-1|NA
CASSLLFNEQFF
TGTGCCAGCAGCTTACTTTTCAATGAGCAGTTCTTC
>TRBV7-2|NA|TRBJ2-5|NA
CASSLGWRETQYF
TGTGCCAGCAGCTTAGGGTGGCGAGAGACCCAGTACTTC
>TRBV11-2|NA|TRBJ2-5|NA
CASSLDARGETQYF
TGTGCCAGCAGCTTGGACGCCCGGGGCGAGACCCAGTACTTC
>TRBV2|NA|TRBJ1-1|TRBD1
CASSRDRDTEAFF
TGTGCCAGCAGCAGGGACAGGGACACTGAAGCTTTCTTT
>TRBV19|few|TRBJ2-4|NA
CASSERRIQYF
TGTGCCAGTAGTGAGCGGAGAATTCAGTACTTC
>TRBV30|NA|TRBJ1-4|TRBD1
CAFPGQGGLGNEKLFF
TGTGCCTTTCCGGGACAGGGGGGACTTGGTAATGAAAAACTGTTTTTT
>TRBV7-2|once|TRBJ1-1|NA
CASSSLGLLNTEAFF
TGTGCCAGCAGCTCCCTGGGACTCTTGAACACTGAAGCTTTCTTT
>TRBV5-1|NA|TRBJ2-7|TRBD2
CASSLTSGIYEQYF
TGCGCCAGCAGCCTGACTAGCGGGATCTACGAGCAGTACTTC
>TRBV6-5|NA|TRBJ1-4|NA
CASSYSLLGEKLFF
TGTGCCAGCAGTTACTCCTTACTAGGAGAAAAACTGTTTTTT
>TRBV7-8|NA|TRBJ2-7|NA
CASSLVSPRPYVVQYF
TGTGCCAGCAGCTTAGTTAGTCCCAGACCCTACGTTGTGCAGTACTTC
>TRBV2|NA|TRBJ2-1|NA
CASSEAAGAPFGQFF
TGTGCCAGCAGTGAAGCGGCAGGGGCCCCGTTTGGGCAGTTCTTC
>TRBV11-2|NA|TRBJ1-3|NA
CASSSRDISNTIYF
TGTGCCAGCAGCTCCCGGGACATTTCAAACACCATATATTTT
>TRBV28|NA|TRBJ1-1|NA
CASSLYAKLNTEAFF
TGTGCCAGCAGTTTATATGCCAAGCTGAACACTGAAGCTTTCTTT
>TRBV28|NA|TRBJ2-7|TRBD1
CASWTPGQGDWEQYF
TGTGCCAGCTGGACCCCGGGACAGGGGGACTGGGAGCAGTACTTC
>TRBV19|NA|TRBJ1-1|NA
CASRGILGSTEAFF
TGTGCCAGTAGGGGTATTCTGGGAAGCACTGAAGCTTTCTTT
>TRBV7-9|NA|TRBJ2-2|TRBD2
CASSSRGGPGELFF
TGTGCCAGCAGCTCCCGGGGGGGCCCCGGGGAGCTGTTTTTT
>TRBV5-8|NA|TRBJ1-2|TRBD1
CASSQPPGQGRGYTF
TGTGCCAGCAGCCAACCCCCGGGACAGGGCCGGGGCTACACCTTC
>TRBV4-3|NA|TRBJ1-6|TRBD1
CASSLADRPNSPLHF
TGCGCCAGCAGCCTAGCGGACAGGCCTAATTCACCCCTCCACTTT
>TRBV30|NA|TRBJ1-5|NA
CAWSVGMLNQPQHF
TGTGCCTGGAGTGTCGGAATGTTGAATCAGCCCCAGCATTTT
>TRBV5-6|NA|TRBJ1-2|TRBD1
CASSRDRGGRGVGYTF
TGTGCCAGCAGTCGGGACAGGGGGGGCCGAGGGGTTGGCTACACCTTC
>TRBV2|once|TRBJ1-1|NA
CASVREWNTEAFF
TGTGCCAGCGTCAGGGAATGGAACACTGAAGCTTTCTTT
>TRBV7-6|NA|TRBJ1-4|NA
CASSFSGTNEKLFF
TGTGCCAGCAGCTTCTCGGGAACTAATGAAAAACTGTTTTTT
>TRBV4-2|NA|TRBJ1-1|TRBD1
CASSQDRGLNTEAFF
TGTGCCAGCAGCCAAGACAGGGGGCTGAACACTGAAGCTTTCTTT
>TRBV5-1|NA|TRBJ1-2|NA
CASSLAPGPNYGYTF
TGCGCCAGCAGCTTGGCCCCGGGGCCCAACTATGGCTACACCTTC
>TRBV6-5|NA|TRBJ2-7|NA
CASKGLFPYEQYF
TGTGCCAGCAAGGGGCTGTTTCCCTACGAGCAGTACTTC
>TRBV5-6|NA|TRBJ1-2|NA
CASIKEVIGYGYTF
TGTGCCAGCATCAAAGAGGTAATCGGCTATGGCTACACCTTC
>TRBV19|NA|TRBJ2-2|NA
CASSMLEYTGELFF
TGTGCCAGTAGTATGTTGGAGTACACCGGGGAGCTGTTTTTT
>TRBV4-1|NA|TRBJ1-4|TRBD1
CASSPTWDRGYEKLFF
TGCGCCAGCAGCCCCACCTGGGACAGGGGGTATGAAAAACTGTTTTTT
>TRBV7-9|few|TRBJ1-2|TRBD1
CASSPTGVSYGYTF
TGTGCCAGCAGCCCCACAGGGGTCTCCTATGGCTACACCTTC
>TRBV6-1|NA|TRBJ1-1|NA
CASSDEQPRFAEAFF
TGTGCCAGCAGCGACGAACAGCCGCGGTTCGCTGAAGCTTTCTTT
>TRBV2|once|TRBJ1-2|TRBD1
CASNTDRTDYYGYTF
TGTGCCAGCAACACGGACAGGACCGACTACTATGGCTACACCTTC
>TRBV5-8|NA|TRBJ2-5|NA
CASSLSETTQYF
TGTGCCAGCAGCTTGAGCGAGACGACCCAGTACTTC
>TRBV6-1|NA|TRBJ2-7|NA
CASSGPWGYEQYF
TGTGCCAGCAGTGGGCCCTGGGGGTACGAGCAGTACTTC
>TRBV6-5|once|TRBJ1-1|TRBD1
CASRQDRVRAEAFF
TGTGCCAGCAGGCAGGACAGGGTTCGCGCTGAAGCTTTCTTT
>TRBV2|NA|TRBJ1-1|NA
CASSFGMNTEAFF
TGTGCCAGCAGTTTTGGTATGAACACTGAAGCTTTCTTT
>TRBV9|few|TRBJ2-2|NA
CASSREVGSGELFF
TGTGCCAGCAGCCGAGAGGTGGGGTCCGGGGAGCTGTTTTTT